A single sample gave rise to the 25 T cell receptor beta chains below, sequenced in a study of cytomegalovirus exposure and HLA in healthy donors (dated by TCRdb to 2016 to 2017). Library construction relied on the immunoSEQ multiplex PCR assay. TCRdb mirrors the immuneACCESS table, restricted to in-frame sequences. Some clones are absent from its copies; in checked studies, under half trace to an unresolved V gene, and the reason for the others is unknown. The sample table contains 60,000 to 85,000 clones; only one count was recorded for approximately 96% of them. The top ten clonotypes cover roughly 4.7% of the sample. Sample: PBMCs. These TCRs come from a woman between 18 and 29 years old in good health and CMV-seropositive.

The chain carries TRBV19 and TRBJ2-1; 7 bases map to TRBD2. The CDR3 runs 15 residues. V gave up 9 bases and J gave up 5 bases; unmatched junction bases: 13. Germline lookup yields CDR1 LNHDA and CDR2 SQIVND (reference sequence). CDR3 DNA: TGTGCCAGCAAAACTCGGGGAGGGGCCCACAATGAGCAGTTCTTC. As protein: CASKTRGGAHNEQFF.

V and J are TRBV28 and TRBJ1-2, with TRBD1 matching over 9 bases. This CDR3 is 18 amino acids long. V was pared by 4 bases and J by 1 base, with 13 bases of the junction left unmatched. Germline V gene lookup returns CDR1 MDHEN and CDR2 SYDVKM. CDR3 nucleotide sequence: TGTGCCAGCAGTTCAAACTACAGGGGGCCAACTCTTAACTATGGCTACACCTTC. It specifies CASSSNYRGPTLNYGYTF.

The genes are TRBV15 and TRBJ2-7; D is perhaps TRBD2 (6 bases). The V gene lost 4 bases and the J gene lost 5 bases, with 12 bases spanning the gap. The germline CDR1 and CDR2 sequences are LNHNV and YYDKDF (reference sequence). The CDR3 has 13 amino acids. The CDR3: CATSMRDGNEQYF. The CDR3, as DNA: TGTGCCACCAGCATGCGGGATGGGAACGAGCAGTACTTC. Complete variable domain (other parts from reference TRBV15 and TRBJ2-7): DAMVIQNPRYQVTQFGKPVTLSCSQTLNHNVMYWYQQKSSQAPKLLFHYYDKDFNNEADTPDNFQSRRPNTSFCFLDIRSPGLGDTAMYLCATSMRDGNEQYFGPGTRLTVT.

This clone occurred once. The rearrangement joins TRBV6-5 to TRBJ1-2; D possibly corresponds to TRBD1 (6 bases). CDR1 and CDR2 (germline): MNHEY, SVGAGI. The CDR3 totals 15 residues. The V end lost 2 bases, the J end lost 5 bases, and 15 bases lay between the germline ends. The CDR3 protein is CASSYGEGGGYGYTF. The CDR3 DNA sequence: TGTGCCAGCAGTTACGGCGAAGGGGGAGGGTATGGCTACACCTTC.

This clone appeared a single time. V is TRBV30 and J is TRBJ2-5, with TRBD2 matching 7 bases. Germline V lookup: CDR1 GTSNPN, CDR2 SVGIG (reference sequence). CDR3 length: 14 amino acids. With 1 base clipped from V and 7 bases from J, the junction kept 9 bases outside the gene matches. CDR3 loop: CAWSARTRGGTQYF. In nucleotides, the CDR3 is TGTGCCTGGAGTGCCCGGACTAGAGGTGGGACCCAGTACTTC.

The chain recombines TRBV7-2 with TRBJ1-1; the D is unclear. Per the germline V gene, CDR1 is SGHTA and CDR2 is FQGNSA. The CDR3 consists of 14 residues. V shed 5 bases and J shed 4 bases, with 14 bases lying between them. The chain's CDR3 is CASSPLVVGTEAFF. The CDR3 DNA reads TGTGCCAGCAGCCCCCTAGTTGTTGGCACTGAAGCTTTCTTT.

The J gene is TRBJ2-5, the V gene TRBV29-1; TRBD1 matches at 7 bases. The length of the CDR3 is 12 residues. V shed 6 bases and J 4 bases; nucleotides not matched to a gene: 5. The V gene's germline CDR1 is SQVTM and CDR2 ANQGSEA. The CDR3 is CSVRTGPETQYF. As DNA, the CDR3 is TGCAGCGTCAGGACAGGCCCAGAGACCCAGTACTTC. Using reference TRBV29-1 and TRBJ2-5 for the parts outside the CDR3, the full variable domain is SAVISQKPSRDICQRGTSLTIQCQVDSQVTMMFWYRQQPGQSLTLIATANQGSEATYESGFVIDKFPISRPNLTFSTLTVSNMSPEDSSIYLCSVRTGPETQYFGPGTRLLVL.

The chain is built from TRBV29-1 and TRBJ2-2, with TRBD2 matching 8 bases. The CDR3 is made up of 13 amino acids. Germline V lookup: CDR1 SQVTM, CDR2 ANQGSEA. V lost 7 bases and J lost 7; bases outside the gene matches: 8. The CDR3 DNA follows: TGCAGCGCAGGACTAGCCGGGGGCGGGGAGCTGTTTTTT. This gives the protein CSAGLAGGGELFF.

The chain carries TRBV5-1 and TRBJ1-1; the D is unclear. Trimming left V 7 bases short and J 1 base short, with 11 bases between. The CDR3 sequence is 13 residues long. Germline CDR1 is SGHRS and CDR2 is YFSETQ. CDR3 nucleotides: TGCGCCAGCTCTTTAACCAGGAACACTGAAGCTTTCTTT. This translates into CASSLTRNTEAFF. Full variable domain (rest looked up from reference TRBV5-1 and TRBJ1-1): KAGVTQTPRYLIKTRGQQVTLSCSPISGHRSVSWYQQTPGQGLQFLFEYFSETQRNKGNFPGRFSGRQFSNSRSEMNVSTLELGDSALYLCASSLTRNTEAFFGQGTRLTVV.

This clone has just one count. The rearrangement links TRBV19 to TRBJ2-5; 12 positions agree with TRBD2. This CDR3 has 16 residues. Germline lookup yields CDR1 LNHDA and CDR2 SQIVND (reference sequence). J lost 4 bases, V lost 5 bases, and 8 bases had no gene match. The CDR3 is CASSWRTSGIRETQYF. CDR3 bases: TGTGCCAGTAGTTGGAGGACTAGCGGGATCCGAGAGACCCAGTACTTC.

This clone was found once. The V call is TRBV5-1, the J call TRBJ2-3; tentatively, D is TRBD1 (6 bases). Germline values: CDR1 SGHRS, CDR2 YFSETQ. V was pared by 4 bases and J by 6 bases, with 12 bases between. This CDR3 spans 13 amino acids. CDR3 in amino acids: CASSPPGHDTQYF. The DNA of the CDR3 is TGCGCCAGCAGCCCACCGGGACACGATACGCAGTATTTT.

This clone has a single count. This sequence joins TRBV15 and TRBJ2-7; 7 bases are shared with TRBD1. Germline V gives CDR1 LNHNV, CDR2 YYDKDF (reference sequence). The CDR3 consists of 18 residues. The V segment lost 0 bases and the J segment 0 bases; nucleotides outside the gene matches: 11. The CDR3 DNA sequence: TGTGCCACCAGCAGAGATACCCGACAGGGCCGCCCCTCCTACGAGCAGTACTTC. Amino acids: CATSRDTRQGRPSYEQYF.

The V gene is TRBV27, the J gene TRBJ2-2, with TRBD2 as a possible D gene (5 bases). Germline values: CDR1 MNHEY, CDR2 SMNVEV (reference sequence). V shed 7 bases and J shed 1 base, with 10 bases lying between them. This CDR3 spans 14 amino acids. CDR3: CASTGAENTGELFF. CDR3 sequence (DNA): TGTGCCAGCACTGGAGCGGAGAACACCGGGGAGCTGTTTTTT.

The chain is built from TRBV30 and TRBJ1-5; D gene unclear. Germline lookup yields CDR1 GTSNPN and CDR2 SVGIG (reference sequence). Trimming removed 1 base at V and 7 bases at J, with 11 bases between. The CDR3 spans 13 residues. CDR3 region: CAWSGLRGQPQHF. Here the CDR3 DNA reads TGTGCCTGGAGTGGCCTCCGAGGGCAGCCCCAGCATTTT.

The genes are TRBV7-2 and TRBJ2-7; D is uncertain. The CDR3 consists of 12 residues. Deletions cut 6 bases from V and 6 bases from J, with 12 bases between. Germline V gene lookup returns CDR1 SGHTA and CDR2 FQGNSA. Written as DNA, the CDR3 is TGTGCCAGCAGGTACTACGTTGGCGAGCAGTACTTC. This gives the protein CASRYYVGEQYF.

CDR3 DNA sequence: TGTGCCAGCAGCTGGGGGGGGGATTCAGGCTACACCTTC. It codes for CASSWGGDSGYTF. The rearrangement links TRBV5-6 to TRBJ1-2; D might be TRBD1 (5 bases). Germline CDR1 reads SGHDT; CDR2 reads YYEEEE. The V gene lost 3 bases and the J gene lost 8 bases, with 14 bases spanning the gap. This CDR3 has 13 residues.

As DNA, the CDR3 is TGTGCCAGCAGTGAAGCAGGTACCTATGGCTACACCTTC. This gives the protein CASSEAGTYGYTF. The rearrangement links TRBV6-5 to TRBJ1-2; D is unclear. The CDR3 consists of 13 residues. Germline V gene sequence: CDR1 MNHEY, CDR2 SVGAGI. The germline V and J ends were trimmed by 5 bases and 4 bases, with 11 bases remaining between them.

This chain uses TRBV7-9 with TRBJ2-2, with D unresolved. With 7 bases removed from V and 1 base from J, the gap between germline ends came to 4 bases. The CDR3 length is 12 residues. The germline gives CDR1 SEHNR, CDR2 FQNEAQ (reference sequence). CDR3 in amino acids: CASTGNTGELFF. The CDR3 DNA follows: TGTGCCAGCACAGGGAACACCGGGGAGCTGTTTTTT.

The rearrangement links TRBV7-9 to TRBJ2-3, with TRBD2 as a possible D gene (5 bases). The CDR3 covers 12 residues. Trimming removed 6 bases at V and 4 bases at J, with 8 bases between. CDR1 and CDR2 (germline): SEHNR, FQNEAQ (reference sequence). CDR3 residues: CASSSEADTQYF. In DNA, the CDR3 is TGTGCCAGCAGTTCGGAGGCAGATACGCAGTATTTT.

The chain joins TRBV25-1 to TRBJ2-3, with D possibly being TRBD2 (5 bases). CDR3 size: 13 residues. Germline V gene lookup returns CDR1 MGHDK and CDR2 SYGVNS. The V gene lost 4 bases and the J gene lost 8 bases, with 13 bases spanning the gap. The DNA for the CDR3 is TGTGCCAGCAGTGGAGCTAGCTGGGGTACGCAGTATTTT. Translated: CASSGASWGTQYF.

V and J are TRBV25-1 and TRBJ1-2, with TRBD1 matching 11 bases. This CDR3 spans 14 amino acids. Germline CDR1 reads MGHDK; CDR2 reads SYGVNS. J gave up 10 bases and V 2 bases, and 6 bases lay outside the gene matches. The CDR3 coding sequence is TGTGCCAGCAGTGAAGGGGGGACAGGGGGTACCTACACCTTC. Its protein product is CASSEGGTGGTYTF.

CDR3 residues: CSVTGTSGRRASYNEQFF. The CDR3 region has the DNA TGCAGCGTCACCGGGACTAGCGGGAGAAGGGCCTCCTACAATGAGCAGTTCTTC. This chain joins TRBV29-1 and TRBJ2-1; 14 nucleotides line up with TRBD2. This CDR3 has 18 amino acids. V dropped 6 bases and J dropped 0; count of bases not matched to a gene: 10. Germline CDR1 SQVTM, CDR2 ANQGSEA.

The gene calls are TRBV28 and TRBJ2-2, with TRBD2 matching 9 bases. This CDR3 region has 15 residues. Germline V gives CDR1 MDHEN, CDR2 SYDVKM. The trim removed 4 bases at V and 5 bases at J, leaving 5 bases unmatched. CDR3 sequence reads: CASSSGLAITGELFF. The CDR3 region has the DNA TGTGCCAGCAGTTCGGGACTAGCTATAACCGGGGAGCTGTTTTTT.

This chain links TRBV6-5 with TRBJ2-1; TRBD2 might be the D (6 bases). This CDR3 contains 15 residues. V was trimmed by 5 bases and J by 7 bases, leaving 18 bases between them. Germline CDR1 MNHEY, CDR2 SVGAGI. CDR3 residues: CASSSGWVGQNEQFF. CDR3 nucleotides: TGTGCCAGCAGTAGCGGGTGGGTTGGTCAGAATGAGCAGTTCTTC.

The chain is built from TRBV6-6 and TRBJ2-3, with D perhaps matching TRBD1 (6 bases). The V gene's germline CDR1 is MNHNY and CDR2 SVGAGI (reference sequence). The CDR3 runs to 16 residues. Trimming took off 6 bases at V and 0 bases at J, with 16 bases between the two ends. The DNA of the CDR3 is TGTGCCAGCAGGTCACGGGTAGGGGGAAGCACAGATACGCAGTATTTT. Its translation: CASRSRVGGSTDTQYF.